The 27 T cell receptor beta chains listed next were all sequenced from one sample in a study of beta chain features in type 1 diabetes. Every bit of the isolated RNA underwent reverse transcription, so sequencing read expressed TCRB transcripts. Here immunoSEQ multiplex PCR was the method, and the copy in TCRdb shows in-frame clones only, minus some. The sample shows about 410,000 clones, approximately 15% of them seen only once. Sample: naive CD4+ T cells from blood. These receptor sequences come from a man younger than 40 in good health.

The chain uses TRBV11-2 and TRBJ2-7, with TRBD1 matching 9 bases. Germline loops: CDR1 SGHAT, CDR2 FQNNGV. The CDR3 has 14 amino acids. Trimming removed 5 bases from V and 7 bases from J; junction bases left unmatched: 9. This CDR3 is CASSLDRGSGEQYF. Here the CDR3 DNA reads TGTGCCAGCAGCCTCGACAGGGGGTCGGGAGAGCAGTACTTC.

This clone was counted a few times. The V gene is TRBV4-1, the J gene TRBJ2-1; 9 bases agree with TRBD1. The CDR3 length is 18 residues. Germline loops: CDR1 MGHRA, CDR2 YSYEKL. With V trimmed by 3 bases and J by 8 bases, 17 bases remained unmatched. CDR3 sequence (DNA): TGCGCCAGCAGCCAGCTCCCGGGACAGGGTTTGAGTTTCGATGAGCAGTTCTTC. It yields the protein CASSQLPGQGLSFDEQFF.

The genes are TRBV9 and TRBJ2-7; D tentatively fits TRBD1 or TRBD2 (6 bases each). The CDR3 is 14 residues long. The V end was cut by 1 base, the J end by 7 bases, with 15 bases between. CDR1 SGDLS and CDR2 YYNGEE come from the germline V gene. CDR3 DNA sequence: TGTGCCAGCAGCGTAACCGGGGGCGACGGAGAGCAGTACTTC. Translating it yields CASSVTGGDGEQYF.

The chain uses TRBV30 and TRBJ2-3, with 8 nucleotides matching TRBD1. This CDR3 is 16 amino acids long. CDR1 is GTSNPN, CDR2 SVGIG, per germline (reference sequence). With V trimmed by 1 base and J by 2 bases, 8 bases remained unmatched. CDR3 amino acids: CAWSADRDLLTDTQYF. The DNA of the CDR3 is TGTGCCTGGAGTGCGGACAGGGACTTACTCACAGATACGCAGTATTTT.

V gene TRBV6-5 combines with J gene TRBJ1-1; no clear D. CDR1 and CDR2 (germline): MNHEY, SVGAGI. The CDR3 contains 12 residues. V lost 8 bases and J lost 10, with 17 bases in between. CDR3 amino acids: CASGEASTPAFF. The CDR3 region has the DNA TGTGCCAGCGGGGAGGCGTCCACTCCAGCTTTCTTT.

This sequence joins TRBV7-3 and TRBJ2-1, with 10 bases that match TRBD2. The CDR3 spans 16 residues. Per the germline V gene, CDR1 is SGHTA and CDR2 is FQGTGA. Germline trimming cut 3 bases from V and 1 base from J; bases unmatched to any gene: 3. The CDR3 nucleotides are TGTGCCAGCAGCTTTAGCGGGAGGCAATCCTACAATGAGCAGTTCTTC. As protein: CASSFSGRQSYNEQFF.

This clone was seen more than once but under ten times. This chain links TRBV9 with TRBJ2-3; perhaps TRBD2 as D (6 bases). Germline values: CDR1 SGDLS, CDR2 YYNGEE. The germline V and J ends were trimmed by 0 bases and 8 bases, with 7 bases remaining between them. The CDR3 consists of 12 residues. The CDR3 here is CASSVEEGTQYF. The CDR3 coding sequence is TGTGCCAGCAGCGTAGAGGAGGGTACGCAGTATTTT. Combining the CDR3 with reference TRBV9 and TRBJ2-3 gives the whole variable domain DSGVTQTPKHLITATGQRVTLRCSPRSGDLSVYWYQQSLDQGLQFLIQYYNGEERAKGNILERFSAQQFPDLHSELNLSSLELGDSALYFCASSVEEGTQYFGPGTRLTVL.

This clone was observed a handful of times. The V and J genes are TRBV10-3 and TRBJ2-1; 11 nucleotides match TRBD2. Losses at the gene ends were 6 bases for V and 10 bases for J; bases not matched to a gene: 8. CDR3 length: 14 amino acids. Germline assignment: CDR1 ENHRY and CDR2 SYGVKD. The DNA for the CDR3 is TGTGCCATCAGGGAACTAGCGGGAGAAAGAGAGCAGTTCTTC. Amino acids: CAIRELAGEREQFF.

CDR3 sequence: CAWSEGLAGGETQYF. The CDR3, as DNA: TGTGCCTGGAGTGAAGGACTAGCGGGAGGTGAGACCCAGTACTTC. The chain has TRBV30 and TRBJ2-5, with TRBD2 matching 14 bases. Germline CDR1 is GTSNPN and CDR2 is SVGIG (reference sequence). The V and J ends lost 1 base and 5 bases, in that order; junction bases with no gene match: 3. CDR3 length: 15 residues.

This chain connects TRBV12-5 to TRBJ2-1; TRBD1 aligns across 8 bases. The trim removed 5 bases at V and 15 bases at J, leaving 6 bases unmatched. This CDR3 has 11 residues. Germline lookup yields CDR1 LGHNT and CDR2 FRNRAP. The CDR3 region is CASGPGQGRFF. The CDR3 DNA reads TGTGCTAGTGGTCCAGGACAGGGCCGGTTCTTC. The whole variable domain, remainder taken from reference TRBV12-5 and TRBJ2-1, is DARVTQTPRHKVTEMGQEVTMRCQPILGHNTVFWYRQTMMQGLELLAYFRNRAPLDDSGMPKDRFSAEMPDATLATLKIQPSEPRDSAVYFCASGPGQGRFFGPGTRLTVL.

This clone was counted only a few times. The chain couples TRBV4-3 to TRBJ1-1; D is perhaps TRBD1 (6 bases). V shed 3 bases and J shed 11 bases, with 16 bases lying between them. Germline CDR1 is LGHNA and CDR2 is YSLEER. The CDR3 is 13 amino acids. CDR3 nucleotide sequence: TGCGCCAGCAGCCAGGAACTGCGGGGGGGCGCTTTCTTT. Amino acid sequence: CASSQELRGGAFF.

This clone was seen only a few times. This chain uses TRBV18 with TRBJ2-1; D unclear. In germline, CDR1 is KGHSH, CDR2 LQKENI. This CDR3 contains 12 residues. Trimming removed 3 bases at V and 6 bases at J, with 6 bases between. The CDR3 sequence: CASSPSINEQFF. The CDR3 DNA reads TGTGCCAGCTCACCGTCAATCAATGAGCAGTTCTTC.

V gene TRBV4-3 combines with J gene TRBJ1-2, with 7 bases fitting TRBD1. Germline assignment: CDR1 LGHNA and CDR2 YSLEER. The trim removed 6 bases at V and 4 bases at J, leaving 8 bases unmatched. This CDR3 spans 14 amino acids. CDR3 in amino acids: CASSRQGGPYGYTF. CDR3 DNA: TGCGCCAGCAGTCGACAGGGAGGTCCCTATGGCTACACCTTC.

The rearrangement uses TRBV9 and TRBJ2-7; D is possibly TRBD1 or TRBD2 (6 bases each). The ends were cut back, 0 bases at V and 1 base at J, with 14 bases in the middle. Germline V CDR1 and CDR2: SGDLS, YYNGEE. The CDR3 runs 16 residues. Written as DNA, the CDR3 is TGTGCCAGCAGCGTAGCTGGAACAGGGACTTCCTACGAGCAGTACTTC. It is translated as CASSVAGTGTSYEQYF.

This clone has only a few counts. This chain joins TRBV4-1 and TRBJ2-3, with D perhaps matching TRBD1 (6 bases). Germline CDR1 MGHRA, CDR2 YSYEKL. The V and J ends lost 1 base and 3 bases respectively, with 11 bases between them. CDR3 length equals 15 residues. CDR3 DNA sequence: TGCGCCAGCAGCCAAGTGGGGGCGTCGACAGATACGCAGTATTTT. This codes for CASSQVGASTDTQYF.

This clone is a singleton in its sample. J is TRBJ2-7 and V is TRBV9, with 7 bases aligning to TRBD1. The CDR3 runs to 14 residues. V shed 2 bases, J shed 1 base, and the junction held 3 bases outside the gene matches. The germline gives CDR1 SGDLS, CDR2 YYNGEE. The CDR3 DNA reads as TGTGCCAGCAGCGTCGGGACAGTTTCCTACGAGCAGTACTTC. Its protein product is CASSVGTVSYEQYF.

A note on this clone: Other nucleotide sequences in the sample specify the same CDR3. This chain connects TRBV25-1 to TRBJ2-5; D call uncertain. The CDR3 contains 11 residues. V was trimmed by 8 bases and J by 7 bases, leaving 11 bases between them. Germline assignment: CDR1 MGHDK and CDR2 SYGVNS. CDR3 in amino acids: CASGLKGTQYF. CDR3 sequence (DNA): TGTGCCAGCGGGCTGAAGGGGACCCAGTACTTC.

This chain joins TRBV29-1 and TRBJ2-7, with D possibly matching TRBD1 (5 bases). Deletions cut 7 bases from V and 6 bases from J, with 22 bases between. Germline V gives CDR1 SQVTM, CDR2 ANQGSEA. The CDR3 totals 14 residues. The CDR3 reads CSAGGSRALAEQYF. The CDR3 DNA is TGCAGCGCCGGCGGCTCCAGGGCCTTAGCCGAGCAGTACTTC.

The chain joins TRBV10-3 to TRBJ2-6; tentatively, D is TRBD1 (5 bases). V was shortened by 4 bases and J by 3 bases, with 7 bases between the two germline ends. The CDR3 is 14 residues long. Germline CDR1 ENHRY, CDR2 SYGVKD. This CDR3 is CAISVGVGANVLTF. The DNA for the CDR3 is TGTGCCATCAGTGTAGGGGTTGGGGCCAACGTCCTGACTTTC.

This clone was picked up a small number of times. The chain couples TRBV18 to TRBJ2-3, with D hard to call. The V gene's germline CDR1 is KGHSH and CDR2 LQKENI. The CDR3 has 14 amino acids. V gave up 3 bases and J gave up 2 bases, with 9 bases separating them. The CDR3 protein is CASSPRQNTDTQYF. The CDR3 coding sequence is TGTGCCAGCTCACCGCGGCAGAACACAGATACGCAGTATTTT.

This clone was recorded a few times. V is TRBV7-2 and J is TRBJ2-3, with a weak D call TRBD2 (5 bases). V was clipped by 3 bases and J by 2 bases, with 6 bases between them. The germline gives CDR1 SGHTA, CDR2 FQGNSA. This CDR3 has 13 amino acids. The CDR3 here is CASSLTNTDTQYF. As DNA, the CDR3 is TGTGCCAGCAGCTTGACTAACACAGATACGCAGTATTTT.

For the CDR3, the DNA is TGTGCCAGCAGACAGCCTAATCAGCCCCAGCATTTT. This encodes CASRQPNQPQHF. The chain is built from TRBV6-1 and TRBJ1-5; D is unresolved. V was pared by 6 bases and J by 4 bases, with 7 bases between. The CDR3 has 12 amino acids. Germline CDR1 MNHNS, CDR2 SASEGT.

This clone came up a few times. The chain recombines TRBV9 with TRBJ1-5; TRBD1 matches 11 bases. V was clipped by 3 bases and J by 5 bases; unmatched bases: 1. The germline V gene encodes CDR1 SGDLS and CDR2 YYNGEE. The CDR3 consists of 14 residues. This chain's CDR3 is CASSGGQGDQPQHF. The CDR3 nucleotides read TGTGCCAGCAGCGGGGGACAGGGGGATCAGCCCCAGCATTTT.

The CDR3 is CASSLRTGALQGANTEAFF. CDR3 nucleotide sequence: TGTGCCAGCTCGCTACGCACAGGGGCCCTACAGGGGGCGAACACTGAAGCTTTCTTT. The chain carries TRBV18 and TRBJ1-1; 9 nucleotides line up with TRBD1. The germline V gene has CDR1 KGHSH and CDR2 LQKENI. The ends lost 6 bases at V and 1 base at J; junction bases unmatched: 18. The CDR3 length is 19 residues.

This clone was picked up a small number of times. The chain is built from TRBV5-4 and TRBJ2-7, with D maybe TRBD1 (5 bases). V lost 3 bases and J 2 bases, leaving 15 bases between the germline ends. CDR3 size: 15 residues. The germline gives CDR1 SGHNT, CDR2 YYREEE (reference sequence). As DNA, the CDR3 is TGTGCCAGCAGCTATTTAACCGGACACGCCTACGAGCAGTACTTC. This codes for CASSYLTGHAYEQYF.

The chain employs TRBV6-1 and TRBJ2-1; D is ambiguous. Germline CDR1 and CDR2: MNHNS and SASEGT. This CDR3 is built from 11 residues. The V end was cut by 6 bases, the J end by 9 bases, with 9 bases between. The CDR3 here is CASSHPVEQFF. In DNA, the CDR3 is TGTGCCAGCAGCCACCCGGTTGAGCAGTTCTTC.

J is TRBJ2-2 and V is TRBV19, with a possible D match to TRBD2 (6 bases). The CDR3 covers 15 residues. The germline V and J ends were trimmed by 4 bases and 0 bases, with 9 bases remaining between them. CDR1 is LNHDA and CDR2 is SQIVND in the germline V gene (reference sequence). The CDR3 sequence: CASSTGTSNTGELFF. CDR3 in DNA: TGTGCCAGTAGTACCGGGACTTCGAACACCGGGGAGCTGTTTTTT. The variable domain in full, with the rest retrieved from reference TRBV19 and TRBJ2-2, is DGGITQSPKYLFRKEGQNVTLSCEQNLNHDAMYWYRQDPGQGLRLIYYSQIVNDFQKGDIAEGYSVSREKKESFPLTVTSAQKNPTAFYLCASSTGTSNTGELFFGEGSRLTVL.